What follows are 27 T cell receptor beta chains derived from one specimen sequenced in a study of glioma-infiltrating T cells. TCR alpha and beta CDR3 regions were amplified from RNA using iRepertoire nested multiplex PCR. TCRdb reprocessed the multiplex PCR reads with MiXCR, giving one entry per CDR3 protein. The sample has approximately 90,000 distinct CDR3 sequences, 23% seen once. Sequencing input: glioma tissue, nonneoplastic brain tissue, or PBMCs (not recorded which). These receptors originate from a human donor with low-grade glioma or glioblastoma, undergoing nonglioma brain surgery, or in good health (not recorded which).

This clonotype appeared a few times. The chain couples TRBV7-6 to TRBJ2-7, with a weak D call TRBD2 (5 bases). Germline V lookup: CDR1 SGHVS, CDR2 FNYEAQ. With 4 bases removed from V and 3 bases from J, the gap between germline ends came to 10 bases. The CDR3 totals 13 residues. The CDR3 nucleotides read TGTGCCAGCAGCTCCCTAGCTATCTACGAGCAGTACTTC. It is translated as CASSSLAIYEQYF.

The J gene is TRBJ2-1, the V gene TRBV5-1; D remains ambiguous. V was shortened by 0 bases and J by 0 bases, with 13 bases between the two germline ends. Per germline, CDR1 SGHRS and CDR2 YFSETQ. This CDR3 has 17 residues. The CDR3, as DNA: TGCGCCAGCAGCTTGGGTTCTGCGGTTAGCTCCTACAATGAGCAGTTCTTC. It specifies CASSLGSAVSSYNEQFF.

J is TRBJ2-3 and V is TRBV5-1; no firm D call. The CDR3 has 15 residues. Trimming cost V 5 bases and J 5 bases, with 18 bases left between them. The germline gives CDR1 SGHRS, CDR2 YFSETQ. CDR3 loop: CASSSGPYTQDTQYF. The DNA of the CDR3 is TGCGCCAGCAGTTCCGGGCCCTACACCCAAGATACGCAGTATTTT.

At least ten counts were recorded for this clonotype. The V and J genes are TRBV15 and TRBJ2-5, with TRBD2 matching 15 bases. This CDR3 contains 18 residues. Germline CDR1 and CDR2: LNHNV and YYDKDF (reference sequence). V shed 1 base, J shed 5 bases, and the junction held 8 bases outside the gene matches. The chain's CDR3 is CATSRADLGLAGGETQYF. The CDR3 DNA reads TGTGCCACCAGCAGAGCAGATCTTGGACTAGCGGGAGGGGAGACCCAGTACTTC.

A note on this clonotype: Since a much larger clone is just one base distant, this may be a read error. The chain uses TRBV12-3 or TRBV12-4 and TRBJ1-2, with a weak D call TRBD1 (5 bases). This CDR3 comprises 15 residues. The CDR3 nucleotides read TGTGCCAGCAGCTCTGCTCGGGGGGGTCGATATGGCTACGCCTTC. Protein: CASSSARGGRYGYAF.

This clonotype showed up many times. This sequence joins TRBV2 and TRBJ1-1; D is ambiguous. Trimming pared 7 bases from V and 6 bases from J, leaving 12 bases between. The CDR3 has 12 amino acids. Germline V gene lookup returns CDR1 SNHLY and CDR2 FYNNEI. The CDR3 loop is CASTRPQPEAFF. CDR3 in DNA: TGTGCCAGCACACGACCCCAGCCTGAAGCTTTCTTT.

The chain links TRBV5-4 to TRBJ2-7, with a tentative D call TRBD2 (6 bases). Germline CDR1 is SGHNT and CDR2 is YYREEE (reference sequence). Trimming shortened V by 4 bases and J by 2 bases, and 19 bases separated the two germline ends. This CDR3 is built from 16 residues. The CDR3 sequence: CASSLPEGRETYEQYF. The CDR3 bases are TGTGCCAGCAGCCTCCCGGAGGGTCGGGAGACCTACGAGCAGTACTTC.

This clonotype appeared many times. The rearrangement joins TRBV29-1 to TRBJ2-3, with D possibly being TRBD1 or TRBD2 (5 bases each). The CDR3 sequence is 13 residues long. The germline V and J ends were trimmed by 2 bases and 5 bases, with 11 bases remaining between them. Germline CDR1 is SQVTM and CDR2 is ANQGSEA. In nucleotides, the CDR3 is TGCAGCGTTGAATACTCAGGGAGAGATACGCAGTATTTT. Protein sequence: CSVEYSGRDTQYF.

The table lists this clonotype with many counts. The CDR3 bases are TGTGCCAGCAGCCGGACCCTAAACTCCTACAATGAGCAGTTCTTC. This gives the protein CASSRTLNSYNEQFF. This chain uses TRBV3-1 with TRBJ2-1, with D uncertain. V was shortened by 4 bases and J by 0 bases, with 10 bases between the two germline ends. The CDR3 has 15 residues. Germline V gene sequence: CDR1 LGHDT, CDR2 YNNKEL (reference sequence).

The gene calls are TRBV5-1 and TRBJ2-1; TRBD2 matches at 14 bases. Germline V CDR1 and CDR2: SGHRS, YFSETQ. Trimming cost V 6 bases and J 7 bases; bases outside gene matches: 9. The CDR3 runs 16 residues. This CDR3 is CASTRTSGGQVNEQFF. For the CDR3, the DNA is TGCGCCAGCACCCGGACTAGCGGGGGGCAAGTTAATGAGCAGTTCTTC. Filled out from reference TRBV5-1 and TRBJ2-1, the complete variable domain reads KAGVTQTPRYLIKTRGQQVTLSCSPISGHRSVSWYQQTPGQGLQFLFEYFSETQRNKGNFPGRFSGRQFSNSRSEMNVSTLELGDSALYLCASTRTSGGQVNEQFFGPGTRLTVL.

This clonotype was observed a few times. The CDR3, as DNA: TGTGCCAGCAGTTTAGGGGAGACAGGGGGAAGTGAACAGTTCTTC. It codes for CASSLGETGGSEQFF. This rearrangement joins TRBV12-3 or TRBV12-4 to TRBJ2-1, with 9 positions matching TRBD1. J was trimmed by 13 bases and V by 1 base; bases with no gene match: 11. CDR3 length: 15 residues.

The chain carries TRBV20-1 and TRBJ2-7; 8 bases align to TRBD1. CDR1 and CDR2 (germline): DFQATT, SNEGSKA (reference sequence). Trimming at V came to 8 bases and at J to 6 bases, leaving 12 bases not matched to a gene. The CDR3 has 13 amino acids. CDR3 amino acids: CSTGTGLGGEQYF. The CDR3 DNA reads TGCAGTACCGGGACAGGCCTAGGCGGCGAGCAGTACTTC.

Only a few counts were recorded for this clonotype. Possible read error: a much larger clone is one base away. V and J are TRBV27 and TRBJ2-5; no firm D call. Deletions cut 11 bases from V and 5 bases from J, with 21 bases between. Germline V gene data show CDR1 as MNHEY and CDR2 as SMNVEV (reference sequence). CDR3 length: 14 residues. The CDR3 spells CAAKSRSSTETQYF. CDR3 in DNA: TGTGCCGCCAAGTCCAGGTCTTCTACGGAGACCCAGTACTTC.

This clonotype was observed many times. The V call is TRBV6-1, the J call TRBJ2-3; D is tentatively TRBD1 or TRBD2 (6 bases each). The V and J ends lost 3 bases and 2 bases respectively, with 15 bases between them. Germline V gene lookup returns CDR1 MNHNS and CDR2 SASEGT. CDR3 length: 16 residues. CDR3 in DNA: TGTGCCAGCAGTGACATCCAGGGGACTTTCACAGATACGCAGTATTTT. Its protein is CASSDIQGTFTDTQYF.

This clonotype was observed many times. This chain links TRBV2 with TRBJ1-2; 7 bases map to TRBD1. CDR3 length: 14 residues. Germline V gene sequence: CDR1 SNHLY, CDR2 FYNNEI. Trimming cost V 4 bases and J 4 bases; bases outside gene matches: 6. The CDR3 reads CASSGTGARYGYTF. The CDR3 DNA reads as TGTGCCAGCAGTGGCACAGGGGCCCGCTATGGCTACACCTTC.

Ten or more counts support this clonotype. The CDR3 nucleotides are TGCGCCAGCAGTGACCTAGCGGGGGGGGACCCCAATGAGCAGTTCTTC. This encodes CASSDLAGGDPNEQFF. V gene TRBV10-1 combines with J gene TRBJ2-1, with 12 positions matching TRBD2. The trim removed 3 bases at V and 6 bases at J, leaving 6 bases unmatched. CDR1 and CDR2 from the germline V gene are WNHNN and SYGVQD (reference sequence). The CDR3 sequence is 16 residues long.

The sample holds a few counts of this clonotype. J is TRBJ2-2 and V is TRBV24-1, with D possibly being TRBD1 (6 bases). This CDR3 is 17 amino acids long. Germline lookup yields CDR1 KGHDR and CDR2 SFDVKD. Between the trimmed V and J ends, which lost 4 bases and 2 bases, there was a span of 16 bases. The CDR3 DNA follows: TGTGCCACCAGTGACCCTAGGGGGAAGTTTAACACCGGGGAGCTGTTTTTT. This translates into CATSDPRGKFNTGELFF.

There are many counts of this clonotype. The chain joins TRBV27 to TRBJ1-1; D call uncertain. CDR1 and CDR2 from the germline V gene are MNHEY and SMNVEV (reference sequence). The germline V and J ends were trimmed by 5 bases and 0 bases, with 10 bases remaining between them. This CDR3 comprises 14 residues. The CDR3 sequence is CASSGGYMNTEAFF. As DNA, the CDR3 is TGTGCCAGCAGTGGAGGATACATGAACACTGAAGCTTTCTTT.

A word on this clonotype: One base away lies a much larger clone, so this may be a sequencing read error. Here the CDR3 reads CSAGGGGYTDTQYF. In DNA form, the CDR3 reads TGCAGTGCTGGAGGGGGGGGTTACACAGATACGCAGTATTTT. The rearrangement joins TRBV20-1 to TRBJ2-3; a possible D gene is TRBD2 (7 bases). Germline values: CDR1 DFQATT, CDR2 SNEGSKA (reference sequence). The CDR3 runs 14 residues. With 5 bases removed from V and 2 bases from J, the gap between germline ends came to 14 bases.

This clonotype occurred many times. The V call is TRBV20-1, the J call TRBJ1-5; no reliable D call. This CDR3 has 14 residues. V was clipped by 5 bases and J by 0 bases, with 11 bases between them. CDR1 is DFQATT and CDR2 is SNEGSKA in the germline V gene (reference sequence). DNA for the CDR3: TGCAGTGCTCCTCTACGGGATAGCAATCAGCCCCAGCATTTT. Protein product: CSAPLRDSNQPQHF.

This clonotype turned up a few times. V is TRBV29-1 and J is TRBJ1-2; D uncertain. The CDR3 is 11 amino acids. V lost 4 bases and J 6 bases, leaving 9 bases between the germline ends. Germline lookup yields CDR1 SQVTM and CDR2 ANQGSEA. The CDR3 protein is CSVGALDGYTF. The CDR3 nucleotides read TGCAGCGTTGGGGCGCTAGATGGCTACACCTTC.

This clonotype has ten or more counts. This chain uses TRBV7-2 with TRBJ1-6; 7 bases agree with TRBD1. The CDR3 runs 15 residues. The J segment lost 7 bases and the V segment lost 1 base, leaving 4 bases of the junction unmatched. Germline assignment: CDR1 SGHTA and CDR2 FQGNSA. CDR3 in amino acids: CASSLVPGGNSPLHF. As DNA, the CDR3 is TGTGCCAGCAGCTTAGTTCCAGGGGGAAATTCACCCCTCCACTTT.

This clonotype was observed once. A much larger clone lies one base from this, so it may be a read error. This chain joins TRBV4-3 and TRBJ2-5, with D unresolved. This CDR3 spans 16 amino acids. Germline lookup yields CDR1 LGHNA and CDR2 YSLEER. CDR3 loop: CASRQGSQPFQETQYF. DNA of the CDR3: TGCGCCAGCAGACAAGGGTCGCAGCCTTTCCAAGAGACCCAGTACTTC.

This clonotype was seen many times. The genes are TRBV28 and TRBJ2-7, with 8 bases matching TRBD1. This CDR3 has 13 residues. V shed 6 bases, J shed 2 bases, and the junction held 3 bases outside the gene matches. Germline CDR1 MDHEN, CDR2 SYDVKM. The CDR3 protein is CASRPTGAYEQYF. As DNA, the CDR3 is TGTGCCAGCAGGCCGACAGGGGCCTACGAGCAGTACTTC.

This clonotype was seen repeatedly, ten times or more. J is TRBJ2-7 and V is TRBV2; D uncertain. With 4 bases removed from V and 0 bases from J, the gap between germline ends came to 7 bases. The CDR3 is made up of 13 amino acids. Looked up from germline, CDR1 is SNHLY and CDR2 is FYNNEI. CDR3 sequence: CASSAAASYEQYF. In nucleotides, the CDR3 is TGTGCCAGCAGTGCGGCCGCCTCCTACGAGCAGTACTTC.

A single count supports this clonotype. The chain recombines TRBV12-5 with TRBJ2-1; D unresolved. V gave up 7 bases and J gave up 5 bases, with 12 bases separating them. The length of the CDR3 is 13 residues. Germline V gene data show CDR1 as LGHNT and CDR2 as FRNRAP. The CDR3 nucleotides are TGTGCTAGTGCCGCGAGACGGAACAATGAGCAGTTCTTC. It translates to CASAARRNNEQFF.

Details on this clonotype: A much larger clonotype is one base distant, so this may be a read error. CDR3 region: CASTPRGVRATDTQYF. The CDR3 nucleotides are TGTGCCAGCACTCCACGGGGAGTGCGGGCCACAGATACGCAGTATTTT. V usage is TRBV12-3 or TRBV12-4 and J usage is TRBJ2-3, with a tentative D call TRBD2 (5 bases). The CDR3 has 16 residues. V gave up 7 bases and J gave up 2 bases, with 19 bases separating them.